The clone carrying this TCR beta chain was recorded once. CDR1 and CDR2 from the germline V gene are LGHDT and YNNKEL (reference sequence). The CDR3 runs 13 residues. The V end was cut by 4 bases, the J end by 1 base, with 7 bases between. Only in-frame clones appear in the TCRdb table, and some are missing; sequencing was by immunoSEQ multiplex PCR. The table includes 90,000 to 150,000 clones, 90% detected once. This entry comes from a study of T cell responses to AZD1222 COVID-19 vaccine. Material: peripheral blood, obtained 28 days after the second dose of the MenACWY control vaccine. The TCR originated in an adult who received the MenACWY meningococcal vaccine as a control. The rearrangement links TRBV3-1 (or the pseudogene TRBV3-2) to TRBJ1-2; a weak D match, TRBD1 (6 bases). For the CDR3, the DNA is TGTGCCAGCAGCCGGACAGTTAACTATGGCTACACCTTC. The encoded protein is CASSRTVNYGYTF.